This entry lists 24 T cell receptor beta chains sequenced from one sample in a study of blood T cell repertoires in COVID-19. The protocol was immunoSEQ multiplex PCR, while the TCRdb copy is restricted to in-frame clones and leaves out a portion. Of about 83,000 clones in the sample, approximately 90% were seen once. The sequencing sample was made of peripheral blood. All receptors derive from a woman between 50 and 59 years old with active or convalescent COVID-19.

This clone has only one observation. The chain combines TRBV6-5 with TRBJ1-2; perhaps TRBD1 as D (6 bases). V shed 7 bases and J shed 5 bases, with 8 bases lying between them. In germline, CDR1 is MNHEY, CDR2 SVGAGI. The CDR3 is made up of 11 amino acids. The CDR3 reads CASTTGYGYTF. The CDR3 nucleotides read TGTGCCAGCACCACAGGGTATGGCTACACCTTC.

This sequence joins TRBV7-2 and TRBJ1-6; the D gene is possibly TRBD1 (5 bases). Looked up from germline, CDR1 is SGHTA and CDR2 is FQGNSA. V was pared by 7 bases and J by 10 bases, with 11 bases between. The CDR3 totals 12 residues. The CDR3 DNA sequence: TGTGCCAGCATGCAGGGAATCTCACCCCTCCACTTT. It translates to CASMQGISPLHF.

The CDR3 spells CASAHGVWDEKLFF. DNA of the CDR3: TGTGCTAGTGCTCACGGGGTATGGGATGAAAAACTGTTTTTT. This chain links TRBV12-5 with TRBJ1-4; D is unresolved. This CDR3 is 14 amino acids long. Deletions cut 7 bases from V and 6 bases from J, with 15 bases between. The V gene's germline CDR1 is LGHNT and CDR2 FRNRAP.

V gene TRBV5-6 combines with J gene TRBJ2-5; D gene unclear. Germline CDR1 is SGHDT and CDR2 is YYEEEE. The CDR3 totals 13 residues. V lost 0 bases and J 5 bases, leaving 8 bases between the germline ends. The CDR3 reads CASSLGLEETQYF. The DNA of the CDR3 is TGTGCCAGCAGCTTGGGACTTGAGGAGACCCAGTACTTC. Full variable domain (missing parts from reference TRBV5-6 and TRBJ2-5): DAGVTQSPTHLIKTRGQQVTLRCSPKSGHDTVSWYQQALGQGPQFIFQYYEEEERQRGNFPDRFSGHQFPNYSSELNVNALLLGDSALYLCASSLGLEETQYFGPGTRLLVL.

V and J are TRBV11-1 and TRBJ2-5, with 13 bases fitting TRBD2. After removal of 5 bases from V and 5 bases from J, the junction contained 5 bases not matched to a gene. CDR1 is SGHAT, CDR2 FQDESV, per germline (reference sequence). The CDR3 runs 15 residues. For the CDR3, the DNA is TGTGCCAGCAGCCGACTAGCGGGGGGAAAGGAGACCCAGTACTTC. Translated, it gives CASSRLAGGKETQYF.

The chain joins TRBV9 to TRBJ2-3; D uncertain. The length of the CDR3 is 15 residues. V was pared by 1 base and J by 0 bases, with 9 bases between. Germline V gene lookup returns CDR1 SGDLS and CDR2 YYNGEE. The CDR3 DNA reads TGTGCCAGCAGCGTACACCCCACAAGCACAGATACGCAGTATTTT. Protein product: CASSVHPTSTDTQYF.

The chain links TRBV7-8 to TRBJ1-2; possibly TRBD1 for D (6 bases). The CDR3 is 12 residues long. Per the germline V gene, CDR1 is SGHVS and CDR2 is FQNEAQ. Trimming stripped 3 bases from V and 7 bases from J, with 9 bases between. The CDR3 sequence is CASSFGTSGYTF. For the CDR3, the DNA is TGTGCCAGCAGCTTTGGGACATCTGGCTACACCTTC.

The chain recombines TRBV15 with TRBJ2-1, with D perhaps TRBD2 (5 bases). V gave up 5 bases and J gave up 4 bases, with 12 bases separating them. The CDR3 contains 14 residues. CDR1 LNHNV and CDR2 YYDKDF come from the germline V gene (reference sequence). The CDR3 region has the DNA TGTGCCACCAGCTCCCGGACGGGATACAATGAGCAGTTCTTC. Its protein is CATSSRTGYNEQFF.

This sequence joins TRBV7-7 and TRBJ2-7, with 8 bases fitting TRBD1. V shed 4 bases and J 5 bases; nucleotides not matched to a gene: 7. The length of the CDR3 is 14 residues. Looked up from germline, CDR1 is SSHAT and CDR2 is FNYEAQ (reference sequence). As DNA, the CDR3 is TGTGCCAGCAGCTCCTCAGGGGGCAGCGACGAGCAGTACTTC. Amino acids: CASSSSGGSDEQYF.

This clone was seen more than once but under ten times. The chain links TRBV24-1 to TRBJ2-3; the D gene is possibly TRBD2 (5 bases). CDR1 is KGHDR, CDR2 SFDVKD, per germline. With 0 bases removed from V and 6 bases from J, the gap between germline ends came to 18 bases. The CDR3 loop spans 17 amino acids. DNA for the CDR3: TGTGCCACCAGTGATTTGGACTCAGCGGTCCGGGGTGATACGCAGTATTTT. This encodes CATSDLDSAVRGDTQYF.

The rearrangement links TRBV15 to TRBJ1-1; perhaps TRBD1 as D (5 bases). Trimming shortened V by 1 base and J by 4 bases, and 16 bases separated the two germline ends. Germline values: CDR1 LNHNV, CDR2 YYDKDF (reference sequence). CDR3 length: 16 residues. The CDR3 sequence: CATSRGLTVKSTEAFF. The CDR3 nucleotides read TGTGCCACCAGCAGAGGCCTGACAGTGAAATCCACTGAAGCTTTCTTT.

The chain couples TRBV5-1 to TRBJ2-7; D not certain. Germline assignment: CDR1 SGHRS and CDR2 YFSETQ. The CDR3 has 14 residues. The germline V and J ends were trimmed by 6 bases and 1 base, with 14 bases remaining between them. In DNA form, the CDR3 reads TGCGCCAGCACCCCTGAGGCACTATCCTACGAGCAGTACTTC. It yields the protein CASTPEALSYEQYF.

This clone has just one count. V usage is TRBV5-4 and J usage is TRBJ2-1; 13 nucleotides match TRBD2. This CDR3 has 17 residues. Losses at the gene ends were 2 bases for V and 5 bases for J; bases not matched to a gene: 7. Germline V gives CDR1 SGHNT, CDR2 YYREEE (reference sequence). CDR3 coding DNA: TGTGCCAGCAGCTTATTAAAGGGACTAGCGGGACACAATGAGCAGTTCTTC. This translates into CASSLLKGLAGHNEQFF.

This clone was detected a few times. The rearrangement links TRBV6-5 to TRBJ2-1; D call uncertain. Germline V gene data show CDR1 as MNHEY and CDR2 as SVGAGI. The CDR3 consists of 13 residues. Trimming took 0 bases from V and 7 from J, leaving 7 bases between them. The CDR3 region is CASSYSQSNEQFF. The CDR3 DNA reads TGTGCCAGCAGTTACTCGCAGTCGAATGAGCAGTTCTTC.

By proportion, this clone is medium-sized. This chain joins TRBV19 and TRBJ1-6, with 7 bases that match TRBD1. With 7 bases clipped from V and 5 bases from J, the junction kept 5 bases outside the gene matches. The CDR3 has 14 residues. Germline V gene sequence: CDR1 LNHDA, CDR2 SQIVND (reference sequence). Here the CDR3 reads CASNFGTDNSPLHF. For the CDR3, the DNA is TGTGCCAGTAATTTCGGGACAGATAATTCACCCCTCCACTTT.

This rearrangement joins TRBV7-8 to TRBJ1-2; TRBD1 matches at 8 bases. This CDR3 spans 14 amino acids. Germline assignment: CDR1 SGHVS and CDR2 FQNEAQ. The V gene end was trimmed by 5 bases and the J gene end by 4 bases; junction bases not matched to a gene: 6. CDR3 residues: CASSPGQVRYGYTF. The CDR3 nucleotides are TGTGCCAGCAGCCCGGGACAGGTCCGCTATGGCTACACCTTC.

Only one count was recorded for this clone. V and J are TRBV19 and TRBJ1-2, with 7 positions matching TRBD1. Unmatched junction bases numbered 8, after V lost 1 base and J lost 3 bases. Germline V gene lookup returns CDR1 LNHDA and CDR2 SQIVND (reference sequence). This CDR3 has 16 amino acids. As DNA, the CDR3 is TGTGCCAGTAGTATAGGGGCACGGACAGGTTACTATGGCTACACCTTC. This translates into CASSIGARTGYYGYTF.

This chain uses TRBV27 with TRBJ1-1; perhaps TRBD1 as D (5 bases). The length of the CDR3 is 14 residues. Trimming took off 7 bases at V and 2 bases at J, with 14 bases between the two ends. Germline V gene lookup returns CDR1 MNHEY and CDR2 SMNVEV (reference sequence). For the CDR3, the DNA is TGTGCCAGCACCCAGCGGGGCCATAACACTGAAGCTTTCTTT. Translated: CASTQRGHNTEAFF.

This chain connects TRBV25-1 to TRBJ1-4, with D unresolved. The germline V gene encodes CDR1 MGHDK and CDR2 SYGVNS. Deletions cut 6 bases from V and 0 bases from J, with 14 bases between. The CDR3 is 16 residues long. The CDR3 here is CASRTGRRTTNEKLFF. CDR3 DNA sequence: TGTGCCAGCAGGACCGGGAGGAGGACAACTAATGAAAAACTGTTTTTT.

The chain is built from TRBV2 and TRBJ2-3, with 11 bases aligning to TRBD2. CDR1 and CDR2 (germline): SNHLY, FYNNEI. With V trimmed by 6 bases and J by 2 bases, 19 bases remained unmatched. CDR3 length: 20 amino acids. CDR3 sequence: CASRAAVGGGLAGFTDTQYF. The CDR3 DNA follows: TGTGCCAGCAGGGCCGCCGTGGGGGGAGGACTAGCGGGTTTCACAGATACGCAGTATTTT. The variable domain in full, with the rest retrieved from reference TRBV2 and TRBJ2-3, is EPEVTQTPSHQVTQMGQEVILRCVPISNHLYFYWYRQILGQKVEFLVSFYNNEISEKSEIFDDQFSVERPDGSNFTLKIRSTKLEDSAMYFCASRAAVGGGLAGFTDTQYFGPGTRLTVL.

The rearrangement links TRBV3-1 (or the pseudogene TRBV3-2) to TRBJ1-6; D unresolved. CDR1 is LGHDT, CDR2 YNNKEL, per germline (reference sequence). This CDR3 region has 14 residues. The V gene lost 0 bases and the J gene lost 10 bases, with 10 bases spanning the gap. In nucleotides, the CDR3 is TGTGCCAGCAGCCAAGATAGGTGGGCATCACCCCTCCACTTT. Translating gives CASSQDRWASPLHF.

J is TRBJ1-2 and V is TRBV5-4; weak D call: TRBD1 (5 bases). CDR3 length: 14 residues. Trimming took 3 bases from V and 6 from J, leaving 15 bases between them. CDR1 SGHNT and CDR2 YYREEE come from the germline V gene (reference sequence). The DNA for the CDR3 is TGTGCCAGCAGCTCGGGACTTAGTCTAAATGGCTACACCTTC. It encodes CASSSGLSLNGYTF. Using reference TRBV5-4 and TRBJ1-2 for the parts outside the CDR3, the full variable domain is ETGVTQSPTHLIKTRGQQVTLRCSSQSGHNTVSWYQQALGQGPQFIFQYYREEENGRGNFPPRFSGLQFPNYSSELNVNALELDDSALYLCASSSGLSLNGYTFGSGTRLTVV.

The V call is TRBV24-1, the J call TRBJ2-2, with D hard to call. Germline CDR1 reads KGHDR; CDR2 reads SFDVKD. CDR3 length: 13 residues. With 7 bases removed from V and 6 bases from J, the gap between germline ends came to 11 bases. CDR3: CATRGRSAGELFF. As DNA, the CDR3 is TGTGCCACCAGGGGCCGATCCGCCGGGGAGCTGTTTTTT.

The CDR3 nucleotides read TGTGCCAGCAGCCTTAGAGGGGGACAGGGTTATACCGGGGAGCTGTTTTTT. This sequence encodes CASSLRGGQGYTGELFF. The chain has TRBV9 and TRBJ2-2, with 9 bases fitting TRBD1. V was clipped by 4 bases and J by 5 bases; unmatched bases: 12. The V gene's germline CDR1 is SGDLS and CDR2 YYNGEE. There are 17 residues in the CDR3.